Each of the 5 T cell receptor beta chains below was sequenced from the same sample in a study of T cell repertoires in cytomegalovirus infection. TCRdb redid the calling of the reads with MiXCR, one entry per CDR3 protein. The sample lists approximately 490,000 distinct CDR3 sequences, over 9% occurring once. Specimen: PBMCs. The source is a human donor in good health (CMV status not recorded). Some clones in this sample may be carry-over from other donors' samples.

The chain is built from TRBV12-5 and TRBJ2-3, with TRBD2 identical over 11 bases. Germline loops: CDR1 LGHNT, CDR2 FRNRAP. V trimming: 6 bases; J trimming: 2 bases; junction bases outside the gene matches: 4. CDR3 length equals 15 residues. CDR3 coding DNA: TGTGCTAGTGGAACTAGCGGGGGTCCCACAGATACGCAGTATTTT. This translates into CASGTSGGPTDTQYF. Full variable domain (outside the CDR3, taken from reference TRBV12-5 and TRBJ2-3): DARVTQTPRHKVTEMGQEVTMRCQPILGHNTVFWYRQTMMQGLELLAYFRNRAPLDDSGMPKDRFSAEMPDATLATLKIQPSEPRDSAVYFCASGTSGGPTDTQYFGPGTRLTVL.

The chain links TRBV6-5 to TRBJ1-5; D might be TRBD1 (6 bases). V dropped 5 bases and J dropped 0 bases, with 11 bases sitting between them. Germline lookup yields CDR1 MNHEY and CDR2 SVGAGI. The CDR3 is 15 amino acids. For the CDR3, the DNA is TGTGCCAGCAGTCGGGACACCCATAGCAATCAGCCCCAGCATTTT. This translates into CASSRDTHSNQPQHF.

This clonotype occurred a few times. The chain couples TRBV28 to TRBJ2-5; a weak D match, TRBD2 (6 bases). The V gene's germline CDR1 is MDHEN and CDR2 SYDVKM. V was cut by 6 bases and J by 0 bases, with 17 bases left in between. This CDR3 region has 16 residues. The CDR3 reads CASSPVGGNNQETQYF. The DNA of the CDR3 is TGTGCCAGCAGCCCCGTGGGCGGGAACAACCAAGAGACCCAGTACTTC.

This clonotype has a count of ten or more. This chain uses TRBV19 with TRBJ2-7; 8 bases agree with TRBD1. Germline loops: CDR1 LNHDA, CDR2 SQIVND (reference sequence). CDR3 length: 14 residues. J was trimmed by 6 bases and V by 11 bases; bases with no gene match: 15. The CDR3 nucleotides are TGTGCCTGCAATTCGGGACAGGAGATTCCCGAGCAGTACTTC. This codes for CACNSGQEIPEQYF.

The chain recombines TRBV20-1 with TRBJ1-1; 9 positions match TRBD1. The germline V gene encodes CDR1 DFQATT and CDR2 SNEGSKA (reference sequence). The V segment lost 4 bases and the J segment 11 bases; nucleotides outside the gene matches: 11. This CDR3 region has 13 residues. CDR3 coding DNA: TGCAGTGCTACAAGGGACAGGGACGGTGGGGCTTTCTTT. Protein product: CSATRDRDGGAFF.